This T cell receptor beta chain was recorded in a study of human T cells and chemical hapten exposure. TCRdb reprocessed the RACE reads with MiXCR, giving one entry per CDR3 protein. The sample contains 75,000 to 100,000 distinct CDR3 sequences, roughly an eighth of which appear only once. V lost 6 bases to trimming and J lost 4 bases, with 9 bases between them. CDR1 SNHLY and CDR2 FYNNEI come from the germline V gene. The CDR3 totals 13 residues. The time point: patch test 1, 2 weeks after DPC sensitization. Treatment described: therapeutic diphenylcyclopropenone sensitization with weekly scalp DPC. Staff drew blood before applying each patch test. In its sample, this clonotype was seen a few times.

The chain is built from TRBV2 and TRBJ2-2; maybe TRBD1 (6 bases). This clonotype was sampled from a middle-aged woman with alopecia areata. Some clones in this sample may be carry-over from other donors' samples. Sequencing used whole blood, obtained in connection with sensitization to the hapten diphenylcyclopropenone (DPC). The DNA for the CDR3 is TGTGCCAGCAGACAGGGCGGCACCGGGGAGCTGTTTTTT. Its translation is CASRQGGTGELFF.